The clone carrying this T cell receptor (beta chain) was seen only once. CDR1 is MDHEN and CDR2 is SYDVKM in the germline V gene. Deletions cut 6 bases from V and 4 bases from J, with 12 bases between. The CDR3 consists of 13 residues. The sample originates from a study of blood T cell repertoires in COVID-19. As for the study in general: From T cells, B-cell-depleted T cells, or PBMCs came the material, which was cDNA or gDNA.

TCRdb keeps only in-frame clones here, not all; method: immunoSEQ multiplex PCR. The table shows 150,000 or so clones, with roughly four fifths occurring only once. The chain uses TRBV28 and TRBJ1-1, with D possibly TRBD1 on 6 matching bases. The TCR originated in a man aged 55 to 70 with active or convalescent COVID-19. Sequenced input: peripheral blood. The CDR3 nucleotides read TGTGCCAGCAGAACAGGGATGGGCACTGAAGCTTTCTTT. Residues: CASRTGMGTEAFF. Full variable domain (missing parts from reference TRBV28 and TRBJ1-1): DVKVTQSSRYLVKRTGEKVFLECVQDMDHENMFWYRQDPGLGLRLIYFSYDVKMKEKGDIPEGYSVSREKKERFSLILESASTNQTSMYLCASRTGMGTEAFFGQGTRLTVV.